Listed below are T cell receptor beta chains from one sample, sequenced in a study of blood T cell repertoires in COVID-19. Profiled with immunoSEQ multiplex PCR; TCRdb holds only in-frame clones, not every one. Of some 100,000 clones listed, over 75% are singletons. The material sequenced was peripheral blood. The receptors were gathered from a man older than 75 with active or convalescent COVID-19. Each CDR3 is given with its conserved first and last residue. The order of the fields is J gene, D gene, clone size, V gene, CDR3 DNA, CDR3 protein. A D gene is named only where the DNA matches it firmly. Clone size appears in some rows only: once, few, many, or a class for an expanded clone.

J gene: TRBJ1-1
D gene: .
clone size: few
V gene: TRBV10-3
CDR3 DNA: TGTGCATCTGGGGGGGGTTTTGATGAAGCTTTCTTT
CDR3 protein: CASGGGFDEAFF

J gene: TRBJ1-6
D gene: .
clone size: .
V gene: TRBV30
CDR3 DNA: TGTGCCTGGACCATAACAGGGAGAATTTCACCCCTCCACTTT
CDR3 protein: CAWTITGRISPLHF

J gene: TRBJ2-7
D gene: .
clone size: few
V gene: TRBV28
CDR3 DNA: TGTGCCAGCAGGGTAACAGGGTACCCCTACGAGCAGTACTTC
CDR3 protein: CASRVTGYPYEQYF

J gene: TRBJ2-5
D gene: TRBD1
clone size: once
V gene: TRBV5-1
CDR3 DNA: TGCGCCAGCGCGACAGGGGGATCACAAGAGACCCAGTACTTC
CDR3 protein: CASATGGSQETQYF

J gene: TRBJ1-2
D gene: .
clone size: .
V gene: TRBV2
CDR3 DNA: TGTGCCAGATGGGGAGGACGGAACTATGGCTACACCTTC
CDR3 protein: CARWGGRNYGYTF

J gene: TRBJ1-1
D gene: .
clone size: .
V gene: TRBV30
CDR3 DNA: TGTGCCTGGAAGTTAGAGAACACTGAAGCTTTCTTT
CDR3 protein: CAWKLENTEAFF

J gene: TRBJ1-2
D gene: .
clone size: .
V gene: TRBV9
CDR3 DNA: TGTGCCAGCAGCCTCCCGGGGGGGAACTATGGCTACACCTTC
CDR3 protein: CASSLPGGNYGYTF

J gene: TRBJ1-5
D gene: TRBD1
clone size: few
V gene: TRBV3-1/TRBV3-2
CDR3 DNA: TGTGCCAGCAGCGCCAGGGGGTTGGGGATTCAGCCCCAGCATTTT
CDR3 protein: CASSARGLGIQPQHF

J gene: TRBJ2-2
D gene: .
clone size: .
V gene: TRBV9
CDR3 DNA: TGTGCCAGCAGCGTTCCACAGGGAAGAGCCACCGGGGAGCTGTTTTTT
CDR3 protein: CASSVPQGRATGELFF

J gene: TRBJ1-2
D gene: .
clone size: once
V gene: TRBV3-1/TRBV3-2
CDR3 DNA: TGTGCCAGCAGCCAGGCTACAGGGAGCGGCTACACCTTC
CDR3 protein: CASSQATGSGYTF

J gene: TRBJ1-1
D gene: TRBD1
clone size: .
V gene: TRBV4-3
CDR3 DNA: TGCGCCAGCAGCCAAGCCCCGGACAGGGCGGCTTTCTTT
CDR3 protein: CASSQAPDRAAFF

J gene: TRBJ1-3
D gene: .
clone size: .
V gene: TRBV5-4
CDR3 DNA: TGTGCCAGCAGCTTGGCGGGGGGAGCTGGAAACACCATATATTTT
CDR3 protein: CASSLAGGAGNTIYF

J gene: TRBJ2-2
D gene: .
clone size: once
V gene: TRBV5-1
CDR3 DNA: TGCGCCACGAAGGCGAGGGGGCGGGAAGATTCGACCGGGGAGCTGTTTTTT
CDR3 protein: CATKARGREDSTGELFF

J gene: TRBJ2-3
D gene: TRBD2
clone size: .
V gene: TRBV14
CDR3 DNA: TGTGCCAGCAGACCGCTAGCGGGGGGCGCAGATACGCAGTATTTT
CDR3 protein: CASRPLAGGADTQYF

J gene: TRBJ2-5
D gene: .
clone size: .
V gene: TRBV5-1
CDR3 DNA: TGCGCCAGCAGAGGGGGACTATCCCAAGAGACCCAGTACTTC
CDR3 protein: CASRGGLSQETQYF

J gene: TRBJ2-3
D gene: .
clone size: .
V gene: TRBV28
CDR3 DNA: TGTGCCAGCAGCCACACAGGGAGGGCCACAGATACGCAGTATTTT
CDR3 protein: CASSHTGRATDTQYF

J gene: TRBJ1-2
D gene: .
clone size: .
V gene: TRBV19
CDR3 DNA: TGTGCCAGTTTCCCCGCGGGGGGCGCGGGGTATGGCTACACCTTC
CDR3 protein: CASFPAGGAGYGYTF

J gene: TRBJ2-3
D gene: TRBD2
clone size: once
V gene: TRBV7-9
CDR3 DNA: TGTGCCAGCAGCGCGACTAGCGGGGGGGCAGATACGCAGTATTTT
CDR3 protein: CASSATSGGADTQYF

J gene: TRBJ1-2
D gene: .
clone size: once
V gene: TRBV4-2
CDR3 DNA: TGTGCCAGCAGCCAAGATGAACGGAACTATGGCTACACCTTC
CDR3 protein: CASSQDERNYGYTF

J gene: TRBJ2-2
D gene: TRBD2
clone size: .
V gene: TRBV7-8
CDR3 DNA: TGTGCCAGCAGCTTCTGGACTAGCGGCAACACCGGGGAGCTGTTTTTT
CDR3 protein: CASSFWTSGNTGELFF

J gene: TRBJ1-5
D gene: .
clone size: .
V gene: TRBV6-5
CDR3 DNA: TGTGCCAGCAGTCCCGGGGGGGACACCCAGCATTTT
CDR3 protein: CASSPGGDTQHF

J gene: TRBJ2-7
D gene: .
clone size: .
V gene: TRBV10-3
CDR3 DNA: TGTGCCATCAGCCGACCAGGGGGGAACGAGCAGTACTTC
CDR3 protein: CAISRPGGNEQYF

J gene: TRBJ2-2
D gene: .
clone size: .
V gene: TRBV15
CDR3 DNA: TGTGCCACCAGCAGAGATATGGGAGCCACCGGGGAGCTGTTTTTT
CDR3 protein: CATSRDMGATGELFF

J gene: TRBJ1-5
D gene: TRBD1
clone size: .
V gene: TRBV6-5
CDR3 DNA: TGTGCCAGCAGCCCAGGGGGTCAGCCCCAGCATTTT
CDR3 protein: CASSPGGQPQHF

J gene: TRBJ1-1
D gene: TRBD1
clone size: .
V gene: TRBV5-6
CDR3 DNA: TGTGCCAGCAGCTTGGGGCAGGGGGCCTCTGAAGCTTTCTTT
CDR3 protein: CASSLGQGASEAFF

J gene: TRBJ2-7
D gene: .
clone size: .
V gene: TRBV21-1
CDR3 DNA: TGTGCCAGCGAACTAACGTCCTACGAGCAGTACTTC
CDR3 protein: CASELTSYEQYF

J gene: TRBJ2-7
D gene: .
clone size: .
V gene: TRBV6-6
CDR3 DNA: TGTGCCAGCAGTTACTCACAGGGCGCGCGGACCTACGAGCAGTACTTC
CDR3 protein: CASSYSQGARTYEQYF

J gene: TRBJ1-1
D gene: .
clone size: many
V gene: TRBV7-9
CDR3 DNA: TGTGCCAGCAGCTCCGGACAGCACACTGAAGCTTTCTTT
CDR3 protein: CASSSGQHTEAFF

J gene: TRBJ1-1
D gene: .
clone size: .
V gene: TRBV9
CDR3 DNA: TGTGCCAGCAGCGACAAACCCGAAGCTTTCTTT
CDR3 protein: CASSDKPEAFF

J gene: TRBJ1-5
D gene: TRBD1
clone size: few
V gene: TRBV3-1/TRBV3-2
CDR3 DNA: TGTGCCAGCAGCCCGACAGGGGGCAATCAGCCCCAGCATTTT
CDR3 protein: CASSPTGGNQPQHF

J gene: TRBJ2-2
D gene: .
clone size: .
V gene: TRBV14
CDR3 DNA: TGTGCCAGCAGCCCCTCTCGGACAGGGGAGCTGTTTTTT
CDR3 protein: CASSPSRTGELFF

J gene: TRBJ1-5
D gene: TRBD1
clone size: .
V gene: TRBV4-3
CDR3 DNA: TGCGCCAGCAGCCAAGACTTGGACAGGGGGAGACAGCCCCAGCATTTT
CDR3 protein: CASSQDLDRGRQPQHF

J gene: TRBJ1-5
D gene: TRBD1
clone size: .
V gene: TRBV2
CDR3 DNA: TGTGCCAGCACTAGGGACAGGGGGCTAGGACAGCCCCAGCATTTT
CDR3 protein: CASTRDRGLGQPQHF

J gene: TRBJ2-3
D gene: .
clone size: .
V gene: TRBV12-3/TRBV12-4
CDR3 DNA: TGTGCCAGCAGTTCCCCGGGTGATACGCAGTATTTT
CDR3 protein: CASSSPGDTQYF

J gene: TRBJ2-2
D gene: .
clone size: once
V gene: TRBV28
CDR3 DNA: TGTGCCAGCAGCCCAAACTCGGACACCGGGGAGCTGTTTTTT
CDR3 protein: CASSPNSDTGELFF